The following is a TCR beta chain sequence with its context. CDR1 and CDR2 from the germline V gene are SGHRS and YFSETQ. Trimming removed 0 bases at V and 7 bases at J, with 13 bases between. The CDR3 extends over 15 amino acids. These data belong to a study of blood T cell repertoires in COVID-19. Study summary: Some COVID-19 samples were acute and others convalescent; all came from the United States, Italy and Spain. PBMCs, B-cell-depleted T cells, or T cells provided the cDNA or gDNA that made up the material.

Authors' processing steps: By means of reference gene primer amplification, nucleated cell counts were estimated. Only in-frame clones appear in the TCRdb table, and some are missing; sequencing was by immunoSEQ multiplex PCR. V and J calls and clone size are as listed in that table; D and trimming were resolved from the DNA. Among around 25,000 clones, roughly 73% were seen once, and the ten largest hold around 21%. The V and J genes are TRBV5-1 and TRBJ1-4; tentatively, D is TRBD1 (6 bases). The sequence was collected from a human donor in a cohort sampled during active or convalescent COVID-19. The sample taken for sequencing was peripheral blood. For the CDR3, the DNA is TGCGCCAGCAGCTTGGGTGGGGGCAGAGCTGAAAAACTGTTTTTT. Translated, it gives CASSLGGGRAEKLFF.